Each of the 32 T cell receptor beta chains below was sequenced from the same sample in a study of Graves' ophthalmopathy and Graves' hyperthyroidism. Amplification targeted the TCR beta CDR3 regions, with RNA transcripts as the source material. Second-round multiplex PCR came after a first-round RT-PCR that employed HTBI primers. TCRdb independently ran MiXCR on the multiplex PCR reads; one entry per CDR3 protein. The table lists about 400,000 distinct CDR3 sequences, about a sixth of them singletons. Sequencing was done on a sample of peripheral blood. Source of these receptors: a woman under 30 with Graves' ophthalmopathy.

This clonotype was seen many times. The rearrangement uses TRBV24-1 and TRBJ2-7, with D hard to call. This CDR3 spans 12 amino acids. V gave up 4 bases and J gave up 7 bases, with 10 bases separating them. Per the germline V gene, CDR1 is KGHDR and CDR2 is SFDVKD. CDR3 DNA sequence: TGTGCCACCAGTGACACGCGACTGGAGCAGTACTTC. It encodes CATSDTRLEQYF.

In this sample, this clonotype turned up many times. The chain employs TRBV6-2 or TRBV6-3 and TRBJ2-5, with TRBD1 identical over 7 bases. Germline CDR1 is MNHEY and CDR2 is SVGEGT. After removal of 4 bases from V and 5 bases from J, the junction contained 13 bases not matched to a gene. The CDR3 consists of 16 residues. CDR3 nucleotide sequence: TGTGCCAGCAGTTCAAGGACAGGCTCTAAGAGGGAGACCCAGTACTTC. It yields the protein CASSSRTGSKRETQYF.

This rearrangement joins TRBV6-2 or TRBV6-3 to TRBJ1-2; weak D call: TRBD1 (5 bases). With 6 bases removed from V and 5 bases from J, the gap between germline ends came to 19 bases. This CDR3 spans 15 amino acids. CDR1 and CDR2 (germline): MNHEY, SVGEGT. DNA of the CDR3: TGTGCCAGCAGCCCACCCACCGGGACCCAATATGGCTACACCTTC. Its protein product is CASSPPTGTQYGYTF.

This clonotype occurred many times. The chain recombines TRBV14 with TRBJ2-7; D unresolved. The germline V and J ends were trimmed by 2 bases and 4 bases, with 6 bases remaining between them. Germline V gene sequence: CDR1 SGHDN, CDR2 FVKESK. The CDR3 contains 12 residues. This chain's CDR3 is CASSQSRYEQYF. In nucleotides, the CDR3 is TGTGCCAGCAGCCAAAGTCGGTACGAGCAGTACTTC.

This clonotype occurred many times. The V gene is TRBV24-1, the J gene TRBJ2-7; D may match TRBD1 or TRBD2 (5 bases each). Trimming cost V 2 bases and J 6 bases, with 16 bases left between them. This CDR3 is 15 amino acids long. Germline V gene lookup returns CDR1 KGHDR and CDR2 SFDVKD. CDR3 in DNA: TGTGCCACCAGTGATTCCCGGGACGGAAAACGCGAGCAGTACTTC. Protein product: CATSDSRDGKREQYF.

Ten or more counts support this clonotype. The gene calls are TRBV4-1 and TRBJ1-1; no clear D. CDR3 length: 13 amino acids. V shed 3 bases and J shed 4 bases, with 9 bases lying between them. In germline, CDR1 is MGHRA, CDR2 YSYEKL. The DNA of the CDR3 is TGCGCCAGCAGCCAGGTGGGAGGCACTGAAGCTTTCTTT. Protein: CASSQVGGTEAFF.

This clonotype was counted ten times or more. CDR3 nucleotide sequence: TGTGCCAGTATGACTGAAGCTTTCTTT. Its translation: CASMTEAFF. The chain carries TRBV19 and TRBJ1-1; D call uncertain. This CDR3 contains 9 residues. Trimming pared 7 bases from V and 5 bases from J, leaving 2 bases between. CDR1 and CDR2 from the germline V gene are LNHDA and SQIVND (reference sequence).

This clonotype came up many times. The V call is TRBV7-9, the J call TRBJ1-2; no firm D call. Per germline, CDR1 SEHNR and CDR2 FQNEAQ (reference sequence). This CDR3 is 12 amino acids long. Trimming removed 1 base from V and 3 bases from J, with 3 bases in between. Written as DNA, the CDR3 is TGTGCCAGCAGCTTAGTAGACTATGGCTACACCTTC. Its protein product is CASSLVDYGYTF.

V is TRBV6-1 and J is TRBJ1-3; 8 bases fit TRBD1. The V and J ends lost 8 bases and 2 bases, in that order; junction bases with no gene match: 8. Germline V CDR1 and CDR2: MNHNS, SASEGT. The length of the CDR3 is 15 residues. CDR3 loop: CASRTRGLAGNTIYF. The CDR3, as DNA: TGTGCCAGCCGGACCAGGGGGCTTGCTGGAAACACCATATATTTT.

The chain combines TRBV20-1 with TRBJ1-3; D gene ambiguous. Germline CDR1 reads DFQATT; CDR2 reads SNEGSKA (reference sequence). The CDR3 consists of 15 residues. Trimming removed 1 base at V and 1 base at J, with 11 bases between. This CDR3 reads CSARAFVGSGNTIYF. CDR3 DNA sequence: TGCAGTGCTAGAGCGTTTGTTGGGTCTGGAAACACCATATATTTT.

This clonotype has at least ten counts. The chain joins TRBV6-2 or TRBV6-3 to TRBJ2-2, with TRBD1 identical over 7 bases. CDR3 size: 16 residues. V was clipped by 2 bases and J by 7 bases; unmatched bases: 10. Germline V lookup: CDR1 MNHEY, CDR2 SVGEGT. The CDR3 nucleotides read TGTGCCAGCAGTTACACGCAACAGGGGTCCCACGGGGAGCTGTTTTTT. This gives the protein CASSYTQQGSHGELFF.

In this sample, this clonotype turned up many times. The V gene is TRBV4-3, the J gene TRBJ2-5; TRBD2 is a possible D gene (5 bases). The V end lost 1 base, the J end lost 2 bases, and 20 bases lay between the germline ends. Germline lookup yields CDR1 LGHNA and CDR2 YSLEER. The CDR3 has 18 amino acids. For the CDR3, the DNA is TGCGCCAGCAGCCAAGGCGCGTTCAGGAGCAGGAGGCAAGAGACCCAGTACTTC. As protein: CASSQGAFRSRRQETQYF.

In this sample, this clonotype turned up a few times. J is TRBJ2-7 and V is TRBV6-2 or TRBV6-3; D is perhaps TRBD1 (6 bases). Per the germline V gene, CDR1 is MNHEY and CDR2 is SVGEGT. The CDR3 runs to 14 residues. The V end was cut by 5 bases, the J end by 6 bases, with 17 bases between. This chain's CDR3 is CASSTQDSSGEQYF. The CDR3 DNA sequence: TGTGCCAGCAGTACCCAGGACAGTTCGGGCGAGCAGTACTTC.

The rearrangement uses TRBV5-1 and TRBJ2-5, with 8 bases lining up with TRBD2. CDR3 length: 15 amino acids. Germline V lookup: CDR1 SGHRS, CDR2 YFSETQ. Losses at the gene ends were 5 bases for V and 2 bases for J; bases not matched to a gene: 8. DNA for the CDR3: TGCGCCAGCAGTCAAATAGCGGGAAGTCAAGAGACCCAGTACTTC. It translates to CASSQIAGSQETQYF.

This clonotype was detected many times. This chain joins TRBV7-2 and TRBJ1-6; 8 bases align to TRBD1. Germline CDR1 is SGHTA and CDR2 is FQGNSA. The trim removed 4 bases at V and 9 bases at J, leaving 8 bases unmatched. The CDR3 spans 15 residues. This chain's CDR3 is CASSSQGANASPLHF. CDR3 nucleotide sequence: TGTGCCAGCAGCTCGCAGGGGGCGAACGCTTCACCCCTCCACTTT.

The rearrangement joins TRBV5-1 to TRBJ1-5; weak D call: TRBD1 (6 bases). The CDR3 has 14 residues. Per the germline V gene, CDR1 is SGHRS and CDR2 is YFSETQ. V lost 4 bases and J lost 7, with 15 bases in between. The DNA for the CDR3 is TGCGCCAGCAGCCTAGGGGCAGGGGACCAGCCCCAGCATTTT. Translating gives CASSLGAGDQPQHF.

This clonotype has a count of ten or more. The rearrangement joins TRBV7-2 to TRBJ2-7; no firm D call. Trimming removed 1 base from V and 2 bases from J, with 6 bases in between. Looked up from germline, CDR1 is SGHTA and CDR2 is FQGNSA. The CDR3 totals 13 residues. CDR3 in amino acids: CASSLGSTYEQYF. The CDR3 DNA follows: TGTGCCAGCAGCTTAGGGTCCACCTACGAGCAGTACTTC.

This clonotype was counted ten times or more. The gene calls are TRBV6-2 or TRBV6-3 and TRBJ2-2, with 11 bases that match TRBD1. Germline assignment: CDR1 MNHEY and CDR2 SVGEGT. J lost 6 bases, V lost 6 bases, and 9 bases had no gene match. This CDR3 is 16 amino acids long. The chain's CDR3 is CASRIPGQGVAGELFF. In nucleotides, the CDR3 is TGTGCCAGCAGAATTCCGGGACAGGGGGTTGCCGGGGAGCTGTTTTTT.

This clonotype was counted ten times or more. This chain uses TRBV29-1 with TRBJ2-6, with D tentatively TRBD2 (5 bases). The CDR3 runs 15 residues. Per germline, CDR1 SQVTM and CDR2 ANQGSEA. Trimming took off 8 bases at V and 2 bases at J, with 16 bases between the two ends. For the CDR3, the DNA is TGCAGCTCGAGCTCGGGAACCGCTGGGGCCAACGTCCTGACTTTC. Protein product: CSSSSGTAGANVLTF.

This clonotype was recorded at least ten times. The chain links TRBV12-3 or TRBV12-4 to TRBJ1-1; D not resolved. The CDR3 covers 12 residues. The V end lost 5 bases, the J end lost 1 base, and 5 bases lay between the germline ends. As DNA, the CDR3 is TGTGCCAGCAGTAATTGGAACACTGAAGCTTTCTTT. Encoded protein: CASSNWNTEAFF.

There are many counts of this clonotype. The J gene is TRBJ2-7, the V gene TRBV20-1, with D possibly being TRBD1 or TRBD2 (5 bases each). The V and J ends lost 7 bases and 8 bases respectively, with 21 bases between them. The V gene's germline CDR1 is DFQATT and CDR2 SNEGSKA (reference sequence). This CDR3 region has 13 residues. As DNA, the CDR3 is TGCAGTGTACTCACAGCCGGGGCGTTTAAGCAGTACTTC. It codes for CSVLTAGAFKQYF.

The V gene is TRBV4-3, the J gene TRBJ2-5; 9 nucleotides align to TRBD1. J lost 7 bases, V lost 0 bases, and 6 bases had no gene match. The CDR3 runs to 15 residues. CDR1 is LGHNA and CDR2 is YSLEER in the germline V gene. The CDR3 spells CASSQETGGAGTQYF. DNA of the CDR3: TGCGCCAGCAGCCAAGAAACAGGGGGCGCAGGGACCCAGTACTTC.

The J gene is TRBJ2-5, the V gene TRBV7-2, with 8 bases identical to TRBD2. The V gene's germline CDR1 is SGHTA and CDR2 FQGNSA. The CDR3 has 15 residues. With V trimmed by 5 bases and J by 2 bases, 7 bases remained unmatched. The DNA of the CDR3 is TGTGCCAGCAGCCTTAGCGGGAATACTCAAGAGACCCAGTACTTC. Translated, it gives CASSLSGNTQETQYF.

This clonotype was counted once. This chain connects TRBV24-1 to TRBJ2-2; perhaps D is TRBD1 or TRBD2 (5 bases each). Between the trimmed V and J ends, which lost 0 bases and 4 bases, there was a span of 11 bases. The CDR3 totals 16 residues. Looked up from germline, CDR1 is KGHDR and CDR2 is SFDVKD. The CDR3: CATSDLGKGSTGELFF. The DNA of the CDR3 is TGTGCCACCAGTGATTTGGGCAAGGGGAGCACCGGGGAGCTGTTTTTT.

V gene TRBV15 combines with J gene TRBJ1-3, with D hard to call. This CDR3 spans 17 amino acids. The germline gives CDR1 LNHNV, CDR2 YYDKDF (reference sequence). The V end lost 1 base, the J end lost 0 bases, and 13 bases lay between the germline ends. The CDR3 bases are TGTGCCACCAGCAGAGTCGGTGTCAGGAGCTCTGGAAACACCATATATTTT. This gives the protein CATSRVGVRSSGNTIYF.

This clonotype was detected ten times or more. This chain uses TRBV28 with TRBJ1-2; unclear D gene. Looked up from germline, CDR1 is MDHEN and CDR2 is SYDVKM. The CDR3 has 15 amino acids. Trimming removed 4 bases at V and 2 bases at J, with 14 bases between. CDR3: CASSSPSEGNYGYTF. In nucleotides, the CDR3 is TGTGCCAGCAGTTCCCCCTCAGAAGGCAACTATGGCTACACCTTC.

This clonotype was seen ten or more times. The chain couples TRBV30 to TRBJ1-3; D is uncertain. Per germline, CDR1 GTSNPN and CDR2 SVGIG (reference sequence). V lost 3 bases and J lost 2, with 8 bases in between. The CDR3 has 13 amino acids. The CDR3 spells CAWRPGAGNTIYF. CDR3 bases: TGTGCCTGGAGACCCGGTGCTGGAAACACCATATATTTT.

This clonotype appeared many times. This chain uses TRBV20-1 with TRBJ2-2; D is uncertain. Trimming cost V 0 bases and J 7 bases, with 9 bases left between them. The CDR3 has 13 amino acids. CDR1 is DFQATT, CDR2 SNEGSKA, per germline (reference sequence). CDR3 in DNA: TGCAGTGCTAGAGACCCTCTGGGCGGGGAGCTGTTTTTT. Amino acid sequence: CSARDPLGGELFF.

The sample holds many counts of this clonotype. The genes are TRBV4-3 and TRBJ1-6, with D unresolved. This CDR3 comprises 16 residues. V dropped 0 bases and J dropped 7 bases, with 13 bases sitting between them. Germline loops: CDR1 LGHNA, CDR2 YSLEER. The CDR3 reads CASSQEASSRNSPLHF. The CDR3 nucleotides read TGCGCCAGCAGCCAAGAGGCCTCCTCTCGGAATTCACCCCTCCACTTT.

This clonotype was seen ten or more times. The CDR3 DNA sequence: TGTGCCAGCAGCAGGACTAGCGGGAGGGCCTCGGCCTACGAGCAGTACTTC. Translated, it gives CASSRTSGRASAYEQYF. This sequence joins TRBV6-4 and TRBJ2-7, with 15 positions matching TRBD2. The germline CDR1 and CDR2 sequences are MRHNA and SNTAGT. The V gene end was trimmed by 6 bases and the J gene end by 2 bases; junction bases not matched to a gene: 8. This CDR3 comprises 17 residues.

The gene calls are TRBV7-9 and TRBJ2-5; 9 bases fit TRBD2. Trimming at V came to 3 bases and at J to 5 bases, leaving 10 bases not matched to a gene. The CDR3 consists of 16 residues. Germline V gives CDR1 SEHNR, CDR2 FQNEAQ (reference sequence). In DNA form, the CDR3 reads TGTGCCAGCAGCTTGGGGCTAGCGGGAAGATGGGAGACCCAGTACTTC. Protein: CASSLGLAGRWETQYF.

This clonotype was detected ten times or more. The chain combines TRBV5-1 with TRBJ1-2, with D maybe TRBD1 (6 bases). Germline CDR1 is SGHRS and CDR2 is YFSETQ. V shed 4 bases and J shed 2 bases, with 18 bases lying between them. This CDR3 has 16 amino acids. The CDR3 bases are TGCGCCAGCAGCGGGGGACAACTTACAAACAACTATGGCTACACCTTC. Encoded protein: CASSGGQLTNNYGYTF.